This paragraph reports one TCR beta chain. Antigen: not known. The record originates from a study of cytomegalovirus exposure and HLA in healthy donors. Study-wide findings and caveats: Analysis was carried out at a later point, and it linked a missense DCLRE1C variant to TCR beta V- and J-gene trimming. Earlier analysis found most TCR beta V segments productive about 90% or about 30% of the time. Common viral pathogens seemed to be connected with several of the most significant clusters, according to a later analysis.

Amplification used 60 Vbeta primers and 13 Jbeta primers. The table came from immunoSEQ multiplex PCR; TCRdb's copy has only in-frame clones and leaves some out. This table holds about 190,000 clones, approximately 80% found once. Losses at the gene ends were 4 bases for V and 5 bases for J; bases not matched to a gene: 7. In germline, CDR1 is SGHAT, CDR2 FQNNGV. The CDR3 spans 14 residues. The TCR comes from a woman between 18 and 29 years old in good health and CMV-seronegative. The material sequenced was PBMCs. The chain recombines TRBV11-2 with TRBJ1-1, with 7 bases that match TRBD1. The DNA for the CDR3 is TGTGCCAGCAGCTCACCAGGGGGTAGGACTGAAGCTTTCTTT. Its translation is CASSSPGGRTEAFF.